This entry is about one TCR beta chain. Its antigen remains unidentified. The germline V gene encodes CDR1 KGHSH and CDR2 LQKENI. Germline trimming cut 3 bases from V and 7 bases from J; bases unmatched to any gene: 9. This CDR3 is built from 15 residues. A multiplex PCR was run with 60 Vbeta primers and 13 Jbeta primers. The data were produced by immunoSEQ multiplex PCR, yet TCRdb's version contains in-frame clones alone and is incomplete. The sample lists 180,000 or so clones; 82% were seen once. This entry belongs to a study of cytomegalovirus exposure and HLA in healthy donors. Study findings and constraints: Cytomegalovirus status was reportedly diagnosed by the classifier with high specificity and sensitivity. Later analysis found that TCR beta chains associated with HLA were more clonally expanded than other, equally common chains. Most TCR sequences proved rare, with some public TCRs found in many donors.

This chain uses TRBV18 with TRBJ1-2; 9 bases agree with TRBD1. The TCR originated in a boy aged 2-15 years in good health and CMV-seronegative. Material for sequencing was PBMCs. The CDR3 DNA reads as TGTGCCAGCTCACCGCGTCCCGGGACAGGGTCTGGCTACACCTTC. Translated: CASSPRPGTGSGYTF. Based on the CDR3 plus reference TRBV18 and TRBJ1-2, the full variable domain is NAGVMQNPRHLVRRRGQEARLRCSPMKGHSHVYWYRQLPEEGLKFMVYLQKENIIDESGMPKERFSAEFPKEGPSILRIQQVVRGDSAAYFCASSPRPGTGSGYTFGSGTRLTVV.